Following are 29 T cell receptor beta chains from one sample sequenced in a study of blood T cells in healthy people across ages. It was with a sample-barcoded 5' primer and a J-beta primer mix that a second PCR of roughly 7 to 12 cycles was run. TCRdb analysed the 5' RACE reads with MiXCR anew, one entry per CDR3 protein. The top ten hold about 22% of the sample, which has more than 650,000 distinct CDR3 sequences, about 20% seen once. Sequenced material: blood. All receptors come from a man between 65 and 85 years old in good health.

V gene TRBV4-1 combines with J gene TRBJ1-2; D remains ambiguous. The CDR3 consists of 14 residues. CDR1 and CDR2 from the germline V gene are MGHRA and YSYEKL. V shed 1 base and J shed 6 bases, with 12 bases lying between them. The CDR3 sequence: CASSQGSPLDGYTF. The CDR3 nucleotides read TGCGCCAGCAGCCAAGGGTCTCCTTTGGATGGCTACACCTTC.

This clonotype came up many times. The chain employs TRBV20-1 and TRBJ1-4, with 7 bases that match TRBD1. J gave up 5 bases and V 1 base, and 7 bases lay outside the gene matches. The CDR3 is 15 amino acids. Germline CDR1 is DFQATT and CDR2 is SNEGSKA (reference sequence). CDR3 protein: CSARARQGLNEKLFF. The DNA for the CDR3 is TGCAGTGCTAGAGCCCGACAGGGATTAAATGAAAAACTGTTTTTT.

Of note for this clonotype: The junction does not match germline at one end; this may be a read error. The rearrangement links TRBV2 to TRBJ1-3, with 7 bases matching TRBD1. CDR3 length equals 15 residues. CDR1 and CDR2 (germline): SNHLY, FYNNEI. The chain's CDR3 is CASREDRVSGNTIYF. The CDR3 bases are TGTGCCAGCAGGGAAGACAGGGTCTCTGGAAACACCATATATTTT.

The chain employs TRBV7-3 and TRBJ2-1, with a possible D match to TRBD2 (6 bases). Trimming pared 6 bases from V and 0 bases from J, leaving 12 bases between. Per the germline V gene, CDR1 is SGHTA and CDR2 is FQGTGA. This CDR3 is built from 15 residues. Here the CDR3 DNA reads TGTGCCAGCAGGATAGCGGATAGCTCCTACAATGAGCAGTTCTTC. This gives the protein CASRIADSSYNEQFF.

This clonotype appeared a few times. V is TRBV6-5 and J is TRBJ1-2; 9 bases are a match to TRBD1. V was clipped by 2 bases and J by 2 bases; unmatched bases: 3. The CDR3 contains 15 residues. Per germline, CDR1 MNHEY and CDR2 SVGAGI. CDR3 in DNA: TGTGCCAGCAGTTACCTTGGGACAGGGAACTATGGCTACACCTTC. It translates to CASSYLGTGNYGYTF.

CDR3: CASSLGTGGKEEQFF. As DNA, the CDR3 is TGTGCCAGCAGTTTAGGGACAGGGGGAAAGGAGGAGCAGTTCTTC. J is TRBJ2-5 and V is TRBV28, with 11 nucleotides matching TRBD1. Near its end, the DNA agrees better with TRBJ2-1, so the J call may be wrong. CDR1 is MDHEN, CDR2 SYDVKM, per germline. The length of the CDR3 is 15 residues.

The genes are TRBV6-5 and TRBJ2-5, with D possibly being TRBD1 (5 bases). The J call may be mistaken, given a closer DNA end match to TRBJ2-7. The CDR3 extends over 14 amino acids. The germline gives CDR1 MNHEY, CDR2 SVGAGI. The CDR3 spells CASSPLRVWHEQYF. CDR3 nucleotides: TGTGCCAGTAGTCCCCTCAGGGTGTGGCACGAGCAGTACTTC.

V gene TRBV11-1 combines with J gene TRBJ2-5; D call uncertain. The DNA end lines up better with TRBJ2-1; the J call may be wrong. CDR3 size: 13 residues. Germline-derived CDR1 and CDR2 are SGHAT and FQDESV (reference sequence). CDR3 region: CASSSESLDEQFF. CDR3 nucleotides: TGTGCCAGCAGCTCCGAGAGCTTGGATGAGCAGTTCTTC.

This chain connects TRBV5-6 to TRBJ2-3; D not certain. Trimming shortened V by 4 bases and J by 10 bases, and 10 bases separated the two germline ends. This CDR3 contains 11 residues. CDR1 and CDR2 from the germline V gene are SGHDT and YYEEEE. The CDR3: CASSANFAQYF. CDR3 DNA sequence: TGTGCCAGCAGCGCCAATTTTGCGCAGTATTTT.

This clonotype came up a few times. The chain has TRBV30 and TRBJ2-4; perhaps TRBD2 as D (5 bases). The germline V and J ends were trimmed by 1 base and 0 bases, with 13 bases remaining between them. Germline CDR1 GTSNPN, CDR2 SVGIG (reference sequence). CDR3 length equals 16 residues. The CDR3 spells CAWSDVGKSAKNIQYF. The CDR3 DNA follows: TGTGCCTGGAGTGACGTCGGGAAGTCAGCCAAAAACATTCAGTACTTC.

The sample holds a few counts of this clonotype. This rearrangement joins TRBV29-1 to TRBJ1-1, with D possibly matching TRBD1 (5 bases). The CDR3 runs to 15 residues. With 7 bases removed from V and 3 bases from J, the gap between germline ends came to 21 bases. Germline V gene lookup returns CDR1 SQVTM and CDR2 ANQGSEA. In DNA form, the CDR3 reads TGCAGCGCCTCCCCTACGGGGGTTAGGGACACTGAAGCTTTCTTT. It encodes CSASPTGVRDTEAFF.

In its sample, this clonotype was seen a few times. This chain uses TRBV20-1 with TRBJ1-3; TRBD1 matches 9 bases. Trimming cost V 5 bases and J 4 bases; bases outside gene matches: 21. CDR1 and CDR2 from the germline V gene are DFQATT and SNEGSKA (reference sequence). The CDR3 contains 19 residues. CDR3 bases: TGCAGTGCTCTGAACAGGGGGCCGGAGGACCTCTTCTCCGGAAACACCATATATTTT. It codes for CSALNRGPEDLFSGNTIYF.

At least ten counts were recorded for this clonotype. This rearrangement joins TRBV28 to TRBJ2-1; the match to TRBD2 covers 8 bases. There are 13 residues in the CDR3. CDR1 MDHEN and CDR2 SYDVKM come from the germline V gene. The V segment lost 5 bases and the J segment 6 bases; nucleotides outside the gene matches: 3. The DNA of the CDR3 is TGTGCCAGCAGTACAGGGACTAGCAATGAGCAGTTCTTC. This codes for CASSTGTSNEQFF.

This clonotype was detected only a few times. The V and J genes are TRBV29-1 and TRBJ1-1; D gene ambiguous. The germline V and J ends were trimmed by 6 bases and 6 bases, with 11 bases remaining between them. The germline CDR1 and CDR2 sequences are SQVTM and ANQGSEA. This CDR3 is 11 amino acids long. The CDR3 loop reads CSVGISAEAFF. CDR3 bases: TGCAGCGTCGGGATAAGCGCTGAAGCTTTCTTT. Full variable domain (rest looked up from reference TRBV29-1 and TRBJ1-1): SAVISQKPSRDICQRGTSLTIQCQVDSQVTMMFWYRQQPGQSLTLIATANQGSEATYESGFVIDKFPISRPNLTFSTLTVSNMSPEDSSIYLCSVGISAEAFFGQGTRLTVV.

This rearrangement joins TRBV5-5 to TRBJ2-5, with 10 bases fitting TRBD2. Near its end, the DNA agrees better with TRBJ2-7, so the J call may be wrong. Germline-derived CDR1 and CDR2 are SGHKS and YYEKEE (reference sequence). CDR3 length: 13 amino acids. The CDR3, as DNA: TGTGCCAGCAGCGCTCTAGCGGGAGACGAGCAGTACGTC. Protein sequence: CASSALAGDEQYV.

The V gene is TRBV20-1, the J gene TRBJ2-1; 7 bases align to TRBD2. Germline CDR1 and CDR2: DFQATT and SNEGSKA (reference sequence). V shed 5 bases, J shed 4 bases, and the junction held 2 bases outside the gene matches. The CDR3 extends over 12 amino acids. The CDR3 coding sequence is TGCAGTGCTTGGACTAGATACAATGAGCAGTTCTTC. Its protein is CSAWTRYNEQFF.

This clonotype came up a few times. This may arise from a read error, as a much more abundant clone is one base away. The chain uses TRBV5-1 and TRBJ2-5; D possibly corresponds to TRBD1 (8 bases). The CDR3 has 14 residues. Germline V gives CDR1 SGHRS, CDR2 YFSETQ. Between the trimmed V and J ends, which lost 7 bases and 11 bases, there was a span of 24 bases. CDR3 nucleotides: TGCGCCAGCGACCCCACTGGACAGGGAGGGGAGCAGTACTTC. Its protein is CASDPTGQGGEQYF.

The CDR3 region has the DNA TGCAGTGCTTCGGACAGGGAAAAGCGGGGCTACACCTTC. This sequence encodes CSASDREKRGYTF. J is TRBJ1-2 and V is TRBV20-1; TRBD1 aligns across 8 bases. CDR1 DFQATT and CDR2 SNEGSKA come from the germline V gene (reference sequence). J was trimmed by 8 bases and V by 5 bases; bases with no gene match: 10. This CDR3 is built from 13 residues.

This clonotype was seen a few times. The chain combines TRBV20-1 with TRBJ2-5, with D perhaps TRBD2 (5 bases). Judging by the DNA end, TRBJ2-7 fits better; the J call may be wrong. This CDR3 contains 12 residues. In germline, CDR1 is DFQATT, CDR2 SNEGSKA (reference sequence). CDR3 protein: CSARSEVLEQYF. The DNA of the CDR3 is TGCAGTGCTAGGTCGGAGGTACTCGAGCAGTACTTC.

The chain is built from TRBV7-2 and TRBJ2-5, with TRBD2 matching over 8 bases. The junction had 8 bases not matched to a gene; V was cut back by 6 bases and J by 2 bases. Germline CDR1 SGHTA, CDR2 FQGNSA. This CDR3 is built from 15 residues. CDR3 in DNA: TGTGCCAGCAGTCCTAGAGCGGGGGCACAAGAGACCCAGTACTTC. This encodes CASSPRAGAQETQYF.

CDR3 residues: CASSQTSTGYNVNEQFF. CDR3 DNA: TGTGCCAGCAGCCAAACCTCGACAGGGTATAATGTCAATGAGCAGTTCTTC. The chain recombines TRBV6-6 with TRBJ2-1; TRBD1 aligns across 7 bases. The junction had 17 bases not matched to a gene; V was cut back by 6 bases and J by 6 bases. CDR3 size: 17 residues. Germline loops: CDR1 MNHNY, CDR2 SVGAGI (reference sequence).

This chain connects TRBV10-3 to TRBJ2-4; D remains ambiguous. The germline CDR1 and CDR2 sequences are ENHRY and SYGVKD. The CDR3 is made up of 15 amino acids. With 2 bases removed from V and 0 bases from J, the gap between germline ends came to 8 bases. In DNA form, the CDR3 reads TGTGCCATCAGTGAGACCAATCCAGCCAAAAACATTCAGTACTTC. Translation: CAISETNPAKNIQYF.

The table lists this clonotype with a few counts. This sequence joins TRBV7-2 and TRBJ2-5; D not resolved. The closer fit of TRBJ2-1 to the DNA end suggests the J call may be wrong. The germline CDR1 and CDR2 sequences are SGHTA and FQGNSA. The CDR3 is 12 residues long. The CDR3 is CASSRIAQEQFF. The CDR3 DNA reads TGTGCCAGCAGCAGAATAGCCCAAGAGCAGTTCTTC.

This clonotype was counted a single time. The chain couples TRBV7-6 to TRBJ2-1; D unresolved. Germline CDR1 SGHVS, CDR2 FNYEAQ. The CDR3 runs 14 residues. V was clipped by 0 bases and J by 6 bases, with 9 bases between them. The CDR3 coding sequence is TGTGCCAGCAGCTTAGCGGGCTTCCTCAATGAGCAGTTCTTC. Translating it yields CASSLAGFLNEQFF.

The CDR3 sequence is CASSLVNSYEQYF. The CDR3 DNA reads as TGTGCCAGCAGCTTAGTGAACAGCTACGAGCAGTACTTC. The chain uses TRBV7-9 and TRBJ2-7; no firm D call. The germline V and J ends were trimmed by 1 base and 3 bases, with 7 bases remaining between them. There are 13 residues in the CDR3. Germline CDR1 is SEHNR and CDR2 is FQNEAQ (reference sequence).

About this clonotype: An end of the junction differs from the germline gene, which may be a read error. The gene calls are TRBV3-1 and TRBJ1-1, with unresolved D. CDR3 length equals 16 residues. Germline V gives CDR1 LGHDT, CDR2 YNNKEL (reference sequence). CDR3 sequence: CASSQGVWHMNTEAFF. CDR3 in DNA: TGTGCAAGCAGCCAAGGAGTGTGGCACATGAACACTGAAGCTTTCTTT.

J is TRBJ2-5 and V is TRBV14; D possibly matches TRBD1 or TRBD2 (5 bases each). The J call is uncertain, as TRBJ2-1 better fits the DNA end. The CDR3 spans 13 residues. Germline V lookup: CDR1 SGHDN, CDR2 FVKESK. The CDR3 sequence: CASSDRGENEQFF. CDR3 nucleotides: TGTGCCAGCAGCGACCGGGGCGAAAATGAGCAGTTCTTC.

The table lists this clonotype with a few counts. The rearrangement uses TRBV3-1 and TRBJ1-2; 8 positions match TRBD1. Germline lookup yields CDR1 LGHDT and CDR2 YNNKEL (reference sequence). With 4 bases clipped from V and 4 bases from J, the junction kept 11 bases outside the gene matches. The CDR3 totals 16 residues. CDR3 residues: CASSLNQRTGTYGYTF. The DNA of the CDR3 is TGTGCCAGCAGCCTCAATCAACGGACAGGGACCTATGGCTACACCTTC.

This clonotype occurred a few times. The rearrangement uses TRBV10-3 and TRBJ2-7, with TRBD1 identical over 9 bases. Germline CDR1 is ENHRY and CDR2 is SYGVKD. The CDR3 loop spans 16 amino acids. V was pared by 4 bases and J by 2 bases, with 9 bases of the junction left unmatched. The CDR3, as DNA: TGTGCCATCAGTGGGAATATACAGGGGGCCACCTACGAGCAGTACTTC. Protein product: CAISGNIQGATYEQYF.